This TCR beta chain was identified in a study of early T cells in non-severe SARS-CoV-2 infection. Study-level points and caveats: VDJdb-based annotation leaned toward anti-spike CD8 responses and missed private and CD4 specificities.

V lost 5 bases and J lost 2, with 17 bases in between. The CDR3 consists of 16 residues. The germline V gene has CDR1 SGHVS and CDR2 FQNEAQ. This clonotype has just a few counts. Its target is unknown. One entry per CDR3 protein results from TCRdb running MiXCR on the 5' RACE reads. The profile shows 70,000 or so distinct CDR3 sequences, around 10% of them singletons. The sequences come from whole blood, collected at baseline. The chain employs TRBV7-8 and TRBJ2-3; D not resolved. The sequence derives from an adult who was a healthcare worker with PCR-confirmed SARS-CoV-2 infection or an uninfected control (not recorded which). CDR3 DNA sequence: TGTGCCAGCAGCATCCTCTCGGTAGGCTCCACAGATACGCAGTATTTT. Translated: CASSILSVGSTDTQYF.